This TCR beta chain was found in a study of cytomegalovirus exposure and HLA in healthy donors. Study information: HLA-typed donors contributed approximately 86 million unique TCRs, which were held in an early data release.

Germline V CDR1 and CDR2: GTSNPN, SVGIG (reference sequence). The CDR3 is 16 amino acids. J gave up 5 bases and V 4 bases, and 14 bases lay outside the gene matches. In regard to this clone: Its specificity is not known.

Whole-study findings and limits: Listed as cytomegalovirus-associated were 150 to 200 TCR beta chains. An observed cluster of highly shared sequence variants was recorded as a likely sequencing artifact. The records held CMV serostatus as the only immune exposure information.

Both 60 Vbeta primers and 13 Jbeta primers went into the PCR. The assay was immunoSEQ multiplex PCR, and TCRdb's table has in-frame clones only and misses some. The table has under 200,000 clones, approximately 83% seen once. The TCR originated in a man aged 18 to 30 in good health and CMV-seropositive. The chain has TRBV30 and TRBJ1-1, with 9 bases aligning to TRBD1. Input material: PBMCs. The DNA of the CDR3 is TGTGCCTGGACTAGAGGGGCGGACAGGGGAGGTACTGAAGCTTTCTTT. Translating gives CAWTRGADRGGTEAFF.